These T cell receptor beta chains were read from a single sample in a study of response to subunit inactivated influenza vaccine. A single record per CDR3 protein comes from TCRdb applying MiXCR to the RT-PCR reads. The sample shows some 570,000 distinct CDR3 sequences, roughly 12% of them seen only once. The data also belong to a second study, concerning T cells expressing NK-cell markers.

The specimen comprised PBMCs from blood, sampled on the day of vaccination. Source of these receptors: a man in his fifties or sixties who received an inactivated influenza vaccine. The CDR3 runs from the conserved cysteine through the conserved F or W. The order of the fields is D gene, J gene, V gene, clone size, CDR3 protein, CDR3 DNA. The D gene is left open where the match is weak. Part of the rows lack a size; the others show once, few, many or a class for expanded clones.

>-|TRBJ2-3|TRBV20-1|-
CSARDYTDTQYF
TGCAGTGCTAGAGATTACACAGATACGCAGTATTTT
>-|TRBJ2-5|TRBV9|-
CASSPSLRYEETQYF
TGTGCCAGCAGCCCTTCCTTACGCTATGAAGAGACTCAGTACTTC
>-|TRBJ2-3|TRBV5-1|few
CASSLERSGMGGDTQYF
TGCGCCAGCAGCTTGGAGCGGTCGGGGATGGGGGGAGATACGCAGTATTTT
>-|TRBJ2-5|TRBV4-3|-
CASSLKTHGETQYF
TGCGCCAGCAGCCTTAAGACGCACGGGGAGACCCAGTACTTC
>-|TRBJ2-2|TRBV20-1|-
CSAPVNRELFF
TGCAGTGCCCCCGTTAATAGGGAGCTGTTTTTT
>-|TRBJ2-7|TRBV28|-
CASSQDYQSSYEQYF
TGTGCCAGCAGCCAGGACTACCAGAGCTCCTACGAGCAGTACTTC
>-|TRBJ1-1|TRBV5-1|few
CASSIGQKAEAFF
TGCGCCAGCAGCATTGGACAGAAGGCTGAAGCTTTCTTT
>-|TRBJ1-4|TRBV7-9|few
CASRAGFNEKLFF
TGTGCCAGCAGGGCGGGATTTAATGAAAAACTGTTTTTT
>TRBD1|TRBJ1-1|TRBV12-3/TRBV12-4|-
CASSRGQGGHTEAFF
TGTGCCAGCAGTCGTGGACAGGGAGGGCACACTGAAGCTTTCTTT
>TRBD1|TRBJ2-5|TRBV5-5|-
CASSPGRQGPETQYF
TGTGCCAGCAGCCCAGGTCGACAGGGGCCAGAGACCCAGTACTTC
>-|TRBJ2-1|TRBV6-2/TRBV6-3|few
CASSYSGRHEQFF
TGTGCCAGCAGTTACTCGGGACGCCACGAGCAGTTCTTC
>-|TRBJ2-7|TRBV5-1|-
CASTDGTYEQYF
TGCGCCAGCACAGACGGGACCTACGAGCAGTACTTC
>-|TRBJ2-5|TRBV7-9|-
CASRITGSETQYF
TGTGCCAGCAGGATTACAGGGTCGGAGACCCAGTACTTC
>-|TRBJ1-1|TRBV12-3/TRBV12-4|-
CASSLMRISEAFF
TGTGCCAGCAGTTTGATGAGGATATCTGAAGCTTTCTTT